This TCR beta chain derives from a study of blood T cell repertoires in COVID-19. The CDR3 runs to 13 residues. Germline V gene lookup returns CDR1 KGHSH and CDR2 LQKENI. Trimming cost V 2 bases and J 4 bases, with 9 bases left between them. Each participant's cohort was designated according to participant-reported clinical history. Some clones are missing from TCRdb's copy, which holds only in-frame ones; the method was immunoSEQ multiplex PCR. In the table there are 230,000 or so clones, 88% of which are singletons. The chain employs TRBV18 and TRBJ2-7, with D perhaps matching TRBD1 (5 bases). Sequencing used PBMCs or T cells enriched from blood (not recorded which). This clonotype originated in a woman aged 40 to 50 with acute COVID-19. The CDR3 sequence: CASSPGRAYEQYF. The CDR3 nucleotides read TGTGCCAGCTCACCAGGCAGGGCATACGAGCAGTACTTC.